This TCR beta chain came from a study of shared clonotypes between healthy human individuals. CDR1 SEHNR and CDR2 FQNEAQ come from the germline V gene (reference sequence). The CDR3 is made up of 15 amino acids. Trimming took off 4 bases at V and 4 bases at J, with 16 bases between the two ends. The protocol was immunoSEQ multiplex PCR, while the TCRdb copy is restricted to in-frame clones and leaves out a portion. The sample lists roughly 1,500,000 clones; 98% were seen once. The TCR sequence derives from a man under 40 in good health. The chain uses TRBV7-9 and TRBJ1-1, with a weak D call TRBD1 (6 bases). The sequenced sample consisted of naive CD4+ T cells sorted from blood. Subset meaning: CD45RA+ positively selected. CDR3 protein: CASSSQGGLITEAFF. In DNA form, the CDR3 reads TGTGCCAGCAGCTCACAGGGCGGGTTGATCACTGAAGCTTTCTTT. Looking up the rest from reference TRBV7-9 and TRBJ1-1 gives the full variable domain: DTGVSQNPRHKITKRGQNVTFRCDPISEHNRLYWYRQTLGQGPEFLTYFQNEAQLEKSRLLSDRFSAERPKGSFSTLEIQRTEQGDSAMYLCASSSQGGLITEAFFGQGTRLTVV.